This paragraph covers one TCR beta chain sequence. This entry belongs to a study of T-cell memory formation after mild COVID-19. Study-level background: TCR clusters largely stayed donor specific.

CDR1 is MNHEY, CDR2 SMNVEV, per germline (reference sequence). The CDR3 loop spans 12 amino acids. Trimming removed 6 bases from V and 9 bases from J, with 12 bases in between. MiXCR, applied by TCRdb to the 5' RACE reads, yields one record per CDR3 protein. The sample includes a few hundred thousand distinct CDR3 sequences, roughly 21% seen only once; the top ten take around 13%. The chain couples TRBV27 to TRBJ1-5, with D uncertain. The clonotype originates from an adult woman who had mild COVID-19 (a few samples of this study predate the infection). Cell type and time point are not known. The material sequenced was PBMCs or a T cell subset sorted from them (not recorded which). CDR3 in amino acids: CASRPGWGPQHF. The CDR3 DNA reads as TGTGCCAGCAGGCCCGGTTGGGGGCCCCAGCATTTT.